Listed below are T cell receptor beta chains from one sample, sequenced in a study of neurological immune-mediated disorders. TCRdb reprocessed the 5' RACE reads via MiXCR and lists one record per CDR3 protein. The sample lists about 52,000 distinct CDR3 sequences, 3% to 4.5% occurring once. Input material: PBMCs. The receptor source for this set is a man aged 55 to 70 with multiple sclerosis. Each CDR3 is given with its conserved first and last residue. D genes are given only for firm matches. Clone size, where shown, is once, few, many, or a class for clones that have expanded.

>many|TRBJ2-3|-|TRBV6-1
TGTGCCAGCAGTTCCCTAGGGAGCGGCACAGATACGCAGTATTTT
CASSSLGSGTDTQYF
>many|TRBJ2-1|-|TRBV7-9
TGTGCCAGCAGCGGCTTTACGGACGAGCAGTTCTTC
CASSGFTDEQFF
>many|TRBJ1-5|-|TRBV5-5
TGTGCCAGCAGCTCCTCCCGACAGGGCAATCAGCCCCAGCATTTT
CASSSSRQGNQPQHF
>-|TRBJ2-3|-|TRBV5-1
TGCGCCAGCAGCTTGGCCTCCGCAGTGACAGATACGCAGTATTTT
CASSLASAVTDTQYF
>many|TRBJ2-3|TRBD2|TRBV5-1
TGCGCCAGCACCCTACTTGGGGCTAGCGGTACAGATACGCAGTATTTT
CASTLLGASGTDTQYF
>many|TRBJ1-4|TRBD1|TRBV5-1
TGCGCCAGCAGCGGGGGGACAGCTGAAAAACTGTTTTTT
CASSGGTAEKLFF
>many|TRBJ2-1|-|TRBV12-3/TRBV12-4
TGTGCCAGCAGTGCCTCGCTTAATGAGCAGTTCTTC
CASSASLNEQFF
>many|TRBJ2-7|TRBD1|TRBV29-1
TGCAGCGTTGCCGCCGGGACAGGGGGCTGGTACGAGCAGTACTTC
CSVAAGTGGWYEQYF
>many|TRBJ1-1|-|TRBV20-1
TGCGGATCCCGGGTCTCTGGGACTGAAGCTTTCTTT
CGSRVSGTEAFF
>many|TRBJ1-2|-|TRBV20-1
TGCAGTGCTAATCCACCACAGCTAAACTATGGCTACACCTTC
CSANPPQLNYGYTF
>many|TRBJ2-2|-|TRBV3-1
TGTGCCAGCAGCCAAGAGGGCGGGGGCCCGTCCGGGGAGCTGTTTTTT
CASSQEGGGPSGELFF
>many|TRBJ2-1|TRBD2|TRBV20-1
TGCAGTGCTCCCGGGACTAGAAGCAACAATGAGCAGTTCTTC
CSAPGTRSNNEQFF
>-|TRBJ2-1|TRBD2|TRBV5-1
TGCGCCAGCAGCCTACGAGCGAGCGGGGGGGGTATGAATGAGCAGTTCTTC
CASSLRASGGGMNEQFF
>few|TRBJ1-2|-|TRBV20-1
TGCAGTGCTAGGTCCAGGGCCTCTAACTATGGCTACACCTTC
CSARSRASNYGYTF
>-|TRBJ2-1|TRBD2|TRBV20-1
TGCAGCGGACCCCAGCGGGAGGGTTTCAATGAGCAGTTCTTC
CSGPQREGFNEQFF
>-|TRBJ2-5|-|TRBV5-1
TGCGCCAGCAGCTTGGTAGATCAAGAGACCCAGTACTTC
CASSLVDQETQYF
>many|TRBJ2-5|-|TRBV20-1
TGCAGTGCTAGAGTTGGGGGACTGGAGACCCAGTACTTC
CSARVGGLETQYF
>many|TRBJ2-7|-|TRBV5-6
TGTGCCAGCAGCTTGGGGGGACCGCCGGGGGAGCAGTACTTC
CASSLGGPPGEQYF
>many|TRBJ1-5|-|TRBV15
TGTGCCACCAGCCTAAGGTCGGGGGGCAATCAGCCCCAGCATTTT
CATSLRSGGNQPQHF
>many|TRBJ1-2|-|TRBV10-3
TGTGCCATCAGTAACAGGGATAGTGGCTACACCTTC
CAISNRDSGYTF
>many|TRBJ2-7|-|TRBV20-1
TGCAGTGCCGACGGGACGGCTTACGAGCAGTACTTC
CSADGTAYEQYF
>many|TRBJ2-3|-|TRBV6-1
TGTGCCAGCAGTGAACTGGGTTCGGGTACGCAGTATTTT
CASSELGSGTQYF
>many|TRBJ2-6|-|TRBV18
TGTGCCAGCTCAGAGAGCTCTGGGGCCAACGTCCTGACTTTC
CASSESSGANVLTF
>many|TRBJ2-6|TRBD1|TRBV9
TGTGCCAGCAGCGTAGACCCAGGGGGCTCTGGGGCCAACGTCCTGACTTTC
CASSVDPGGSGANVLTF